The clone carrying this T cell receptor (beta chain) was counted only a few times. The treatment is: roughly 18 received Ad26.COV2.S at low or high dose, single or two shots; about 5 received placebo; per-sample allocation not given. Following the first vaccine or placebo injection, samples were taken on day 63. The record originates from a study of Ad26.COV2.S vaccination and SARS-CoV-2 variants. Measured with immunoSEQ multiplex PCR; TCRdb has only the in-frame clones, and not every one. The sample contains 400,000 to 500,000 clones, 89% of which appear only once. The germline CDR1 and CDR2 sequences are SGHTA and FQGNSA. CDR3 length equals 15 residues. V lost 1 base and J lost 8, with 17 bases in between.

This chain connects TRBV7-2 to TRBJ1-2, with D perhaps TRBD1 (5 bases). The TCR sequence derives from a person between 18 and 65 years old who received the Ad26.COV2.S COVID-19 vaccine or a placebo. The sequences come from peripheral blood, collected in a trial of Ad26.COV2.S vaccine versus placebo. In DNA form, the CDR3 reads TGTGCCAGCAGCTTAGGAGTGGGGGAGTGGCGGGGCTACACCTTC. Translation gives CASSLGVGEWRGYTF.